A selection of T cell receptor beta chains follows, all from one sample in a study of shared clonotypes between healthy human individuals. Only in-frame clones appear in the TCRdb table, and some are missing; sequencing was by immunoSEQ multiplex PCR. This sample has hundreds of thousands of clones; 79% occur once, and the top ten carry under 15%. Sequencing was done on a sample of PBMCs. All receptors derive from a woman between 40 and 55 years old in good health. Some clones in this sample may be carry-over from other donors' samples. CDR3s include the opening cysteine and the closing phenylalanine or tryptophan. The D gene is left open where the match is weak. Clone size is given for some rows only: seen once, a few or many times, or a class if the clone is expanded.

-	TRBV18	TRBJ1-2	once	CASSPFGQYGYTF	TGTGCCAGCTCACCATTTGGACAGTATGGCTACACCTTC
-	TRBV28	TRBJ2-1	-	CASSLVPRGGNEQFF	TGTGCCAGCAGTTTAGTTCCTCGTGGGGGGAATGAGCAGTTCTTC
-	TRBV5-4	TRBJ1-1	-	CASSFSTANTEAFF	TGTGCCAGCAGCTTCTCGACAGCTAACACTGAAGCTTTCTTT
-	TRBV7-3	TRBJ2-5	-	CASSFGSMETQYF	TGTGCCAGCAGCTTCGGATCGATGGAGACCCAGTACTTC
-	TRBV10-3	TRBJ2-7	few	CAASDNSYEQYF	TGTGCCGCGTCGGACAACTCCTACGAGCAGTACTTC
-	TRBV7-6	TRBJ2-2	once	CASSFPGVTGELFF	TGTGCCAGCAGCTTCCCCGGTGTCACCGGGGAGCTGTTTTTT
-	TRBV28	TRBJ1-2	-	CASSSQINYGYTF	TGTGCCAGCAGTTCCCAGATAAACTATGGCTACACCTTC
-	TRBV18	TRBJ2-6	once	CASSPPLPPVGQSAGANVLTF	TGTGCCAGCTCACCACCGCTCCCCCCGGTGGGTCAGTCGGCTGGGGCCAACGTCCTGACTTTC
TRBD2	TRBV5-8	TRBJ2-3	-	CASSWGLAESTDTQYF	TGTGCCAGCAGCTGGGGACTAGCGGAAAGCACAGATACGCAGTATTTT
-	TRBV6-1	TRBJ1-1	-	CASSAGTEAFF	TGTGCCAGCAGTGCAGGGACTGAAGCTTTCTTT
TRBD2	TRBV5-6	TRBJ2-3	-	CASSPQTSGATDTQYF	TGTGCCAGCAGCCCCCAAACTAGCGGGGCCACAGATACGCAGTATTTT
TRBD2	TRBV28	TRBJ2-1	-	CASSLVGTSYRSSYNEQFF	TGTGCCAGCAGTTTAGTTGGGACTAGCTATCGGAGCTCCTACAATGAGCAGTTCTTC
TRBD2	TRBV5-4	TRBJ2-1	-	CASSLVGSGRFNEQFF	TGTGCCAGCAGCTTGGTTGGTAGCGGGAGGTTCAATGAGCAGTTCTTC
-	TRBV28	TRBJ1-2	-	CASSRLVPNYGYTF	TGTGCCAGCAGTCGACTGGTACCTAACTATGGCTACACCTTC
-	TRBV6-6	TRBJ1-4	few	CASEDGGRGTNEKLFF	TGTGCCAGCGAAGACGGGGGGCGTGGGACTAATGAAAAACTGTTTTTT
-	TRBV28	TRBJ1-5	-	CASSTPREGNQPQHF	TGTGCCAGCAGCACGCCCCGGGAGGGAAATCAGCCCCAGCATTTT
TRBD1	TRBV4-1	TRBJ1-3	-	CASSQYETGVAGNTIYF	TGCGCCAGCAGCCAATATGAGACAGGGGTCGCTGGAAACACCATATATTTT
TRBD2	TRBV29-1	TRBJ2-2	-	CSAHGREGPNTGELFF	TGCAGCGCCCACGGGCGGGAGGGCCCGAACACCGGGGAGCTGTTTTTT
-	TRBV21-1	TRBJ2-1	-	CASSKAGHDSYNEQFF	TGTGCCAGCAGCAAAGCGGGACATGATTCCTACAATGAGCAGTTCTTC
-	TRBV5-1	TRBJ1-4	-	CASSLVPANEKLFF	TGCGCCAGCAGCTTAGTCCCGGCAAATGAAAAACTGTTTTTT
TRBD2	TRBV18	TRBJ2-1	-	CASSPAGLAGGDEQFF	TGTGCCAGCTCACCCGCGGGACTAGCGGGAGGGGATGAGCAGTTCTTC